Ten or more counts support the clone carrying this T cell receptor (beta chain). The entry originates in a study of spatial heterogeneity in lung cancer. The overall study: Untreated early-stage non-small cell lung cancer patients, roughly 75 in total, were the donors. Any follow-up PBMC samples that were available went on to be sequenced, and the median time to follow-up was around 25 months after resection. There were, on average, more than eight raw-read appearances for each unique TCR and UMI combination.

The time point is: blood at routine non-recurrence follow-up after resection. The authors sequenced whole RNA from tumor, nontumor lung or frozen PBMC without sorting. The CDR3 length is 15 residues. Between the trimmed V and J ends, which lost 5 bases and 2 bases, there was a span of 10 bases. Germline V CDR1 and CDR2: SGHTA, FQGNSA. TCRdb passed the 5' RACE reads through MiXCR, listing each CDR3 protein once. The sample includes around 30,000 distinct CDR3 sequences, around 5.8% of them seen just once. The source is a male donor with early-stage non-small cell lung cancer. The chain carries TRBV7-2 and TRBJ2-6; a weak D match, TRBD1 (6 bases). The sample in question was PBMCs, obtained at follow-up. Here the CDR3 DNA reads TGTGCCAGCAGCCCCCGGACAGCTGGGGCCAACGTCCTGACTTTC. This sequence encodes CASSPRTAGANVLTF.